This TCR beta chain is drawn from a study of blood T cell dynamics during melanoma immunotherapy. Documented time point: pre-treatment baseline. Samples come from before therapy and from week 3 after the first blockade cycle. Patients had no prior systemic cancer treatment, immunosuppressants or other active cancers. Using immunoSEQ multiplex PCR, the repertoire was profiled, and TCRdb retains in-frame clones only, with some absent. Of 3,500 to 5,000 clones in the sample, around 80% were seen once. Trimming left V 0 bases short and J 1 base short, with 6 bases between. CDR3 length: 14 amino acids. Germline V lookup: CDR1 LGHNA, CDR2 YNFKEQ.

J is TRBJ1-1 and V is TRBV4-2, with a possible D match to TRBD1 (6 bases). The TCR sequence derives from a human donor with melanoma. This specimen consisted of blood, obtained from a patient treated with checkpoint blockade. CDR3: CASSQEDRNTEAFF. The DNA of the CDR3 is TGTGCCAGCAGCCAAGAGGACAGGAACACTGAAGCTTTCTTT.